This T cell receptor (beta chain) was captured by sequencing in a study of blood T cell repertoires in COVID-19. About the study: Some COVID-19 samples were acute and others convalescent; all came from the United States, Italy and Spain. The analysed material was cDNA or gDNA that came from T cells, B-cell-depleted T cells, or PBMCs.

The germline CDR1 and CDR2 sequences are SGHRS and YFSETQ. Trimming took 4 bases from V and 7 from J, leaving 14 bases between them. The CDR3 runs 14 residues. Per the original methods: Researchers report that nucleated cell counts were estimated from reference gene primer amplification. Profiling relied on immunoSEQ multiplex PCR, and the TCRdb table lists in-frame clones only, not all of them. V and J calls and clone size come straight from that table; D and trimming were deduced from the DNA. Of 90,000 to 120,000 clones listed, 75% to 90% were seen once; the top ten hold around 32%. The genes are TRBV5-1 and TRBJ2-2; D not resolved. The clonotype was recovered from a woman at least 80 years old with acute or convalescent COVID-19. The material sequenced was peripheral blood. For the CDR3, the DNA is TGCGCCAGCAGCCTTACTCCCCCTTACGGGGAGCTGTTTTTT. Protein product: CASSLTPPYGELFF.